Shown below are 29 T cell receptor beta chains from a single sample sequenced in a study of blood T cells in healthy people across ages (dated by TCRdb to about 2015). Library preparation was by 5' RACE. The data were produced on an Illumina HiSeq 2500. The second PCR ran for about 6 to 12 cycles and used a J-beta primer mix along with a sample-barcoded 5' primer. TCRdb handled the public reads itself, with Q25 trimming in fastp and clone calling in MiXCR, and kept productive beta chains. Each CDR3 protein appears once, grouped with its most common genes and DNA. The sample data list some 1,000,000 distinct CDR3 sequences, and under 30% of these were observed just once. Of the sample, approximately 0.7% falls within the top ten clones. The sample also formed part of further work on T cells of mothers and their children.

The specimen was blood. The origin of the receptors is a girl aged 2-10 years in good health.

The chain employs TRBV4-1 and TRBJ2-1; 7 nucleotides line up with TRBD2. The CDR3 has 17 amino acids. V was clipped by 1 base and J by 5 bases; unmatched bases: 11. Germline values: CDR1 MGHRA, CDR2 YSYEKL. This CDR3 is CASSQVRAGAKDNEQFF. The DNA for the CDR3 is TGCGCCAGCAGCCAAGTAAGGGCGGGAGCAAAGGACAATGAGCAGTTCTTC.

This clonotype was detected only a few times. This CDR3 is CASTETGGIYGYTF. CDR3 in DNA: TGTGCCAGCACTGAGACGGGGGGCATCTATGGCTACACCTTC. This chain links TRBV7-9 with TRBJ1-2, with a possible D match to TRBD1 (6 bases). The CDR3 has 14 amino acids. Germline V gives CDR1 SEHNR, CDR2 FQNEAQ (reference sequence). Trimming cost V 7 bases and J 4 bases, with 16 bases left between them.

The chain couples TRBV12-3 or TRBV12-4 to TRBJ2-7, with D uncertain. Trimming cost V 5 bases and J 5 bases, with 10 bases left between them. The CDR3 is 12 amino acids. This CDR3 reads CASSPVWHEQYF. Written as DNA, the CDR3 is TGTGCCAGCAGTCCTGTTTGGCACGAGCAGTACTTC.

CDR3 protein: CASSQVQEDRVNEQYF. In DNA form, the CDR3 reads TGTGCCAGCAGCCAAGTCCAGGAGGACAGGGTAAACGAGCAGTACTTC. V gene TRBV14 combines with J gene TRBJ2-5; 8 bases are shared with TRBD1. Near its end, the DNA agrees better with TRBJ2-7, so the J call may be wrong. The CDR3 is made up of 16 amino acids. Germline loops: CDR1 SGHDN, CDR2 FVKESK.

This clonotype was seen a few times. This sequence joins TRBV7-2 and TRBJ2-5; D not certain. V lost 7 bases and J lost 5, with 14 bases in between. There are 13 residues in the CDR3. Per germline, CDR1 SGHTA and CDR2 FQGNSA. CDR3 region: CASTQTPRETQYF. DNA for the CDR3: TGTGCCAGCACCCAGACCCCAAGGGAGACCCAGTACTTC. The whole variable domain, filled in from reference TRBV7-2 and TRBJ2-5, reads GAGVSQSPSNKVTEKGKDVELRCDPISGHTALYWYRQSLGQGLEFLIYFQGNSAPDKSGLPSDRFSAERTGGSVSTLTIQRTQQEDSAVYLCASTQTPRETQYFGPGTRLLVL.

This clonotype was recorded a few times. The chain combines TRBV25-1 with TRBJ2-5, with TRBD1 matching over 9 bases. The CDR3 runs 14 residues. Germline V lookup: CDR1 MGHDK, CDR2 SYGVNS. The V segment lost 8 bases and the J segment 1 base; nucleotides outside the gene matches: 5. The CDR3 loop reads CASLDRGAQETQYF. In DNA form, the CDR3 reads TGTGCCAGCCTGGACAGGGGCGCCCAAGAGACCCAGTACTTC.

Notes on this clonotype: One end of the junction varies from germline; a read error may be responsible. The chain carries TRBV12-3 or TRBV12-4 and TRBJ1-5; D gene unclear. The CDR3 is 13 residues long. The CDR3 reads CAGSLVLYQPQHF. The CDR3 region has the DNA TGTGCCGGCAGTTTGGTGTTATATCAGCCCCAGCATTTT.

This clonotype showed up just a few times. The junction departs from the called germline gene at one end, perhaps through a read error. CDR3 protein: CASTKRQGIDEKLFF. CDR3 DNA: TGTGCCAGCACCAAGAGACAGGGGATTGATGAAAAACTGTTCTTT. V usage is TRBV12-3 or TRBV12-4 and J usage is TRBJ1-4; TRBD1 matches at 8 bases. The CDR3 spans 15 residues.

This sequence joins TRBV27 and TRBJ2-5; 10 bases are a match to TRBD2. Near its end, the DNA agrees better with TRBJ2-7, so the J call may be wrong. In germline, CDR1 is MNHEY, CDR2 SMNVEV (reference sequence). The CDR3 sequence is 16 residues long. The CDR3 region is CASTASGRSVFGEQYF. CDR3 in DNA: TGTGCCAGCACCGCTAGCGGGAGATCGGTTTTTGGCGAGCAGTACTTC.

In this sample, this clonotype turned up a few times. J is TRBJ2-7 and V is TRBV29-1; TRBD1 matches 7 bases. V lost 4 bases to trimming and J lost 2 bases; unmatched junction nucleotides: 8. Germline V gene lookup returns CDR1 SQVTM and CDR2 ANQGSEA. The CDR3 totals 14 residues. The CDR3 loop reads CSVARDRAPYEQYF. In DNA form, the CDR3 reads TGCAGCGTTGCCCGAGACAGGGCTCCCTACGAGCAGTACTTC.

The rearrangement uses TRBV6-5 and TRBJ1-1; no reliable D call. The germline V gene has CDR1 MNHEY and CDR2 SVGAGI. The length of the CDR3 is 14 residues. V was cut by 7 bases and J by 0 bases, with 12 bases left in between. The CDR3 DNA is TGTGCCAGCATGCGTTCGGAGCTGAACACTGAAGCTTTCTTT. Translating it yields CASMRSELNTEAFF.

A few counts support this clonotype. The chain uses TRBV7-8 and TRBJ2-1; 7 positions match TRBD2. The CDR3 is 15 amino acids. In germline, CDR1 is SGHVS, CDR2 FQNEAQ. The junction had 3 bases not matched to a gene; V was cut back by 3 bases and J by 1 base. The CDR3 coding sequence is TGTGCCAGCAGCTTCACTAGCGAATCCTACAATGAGCAGTTCTTC. As protein: CASSFTSESYNEQFF.

The gene calls are TRBV7-3 and TRBJ2-1; 8 bases map to TRBD1. V was clipped by 5 bases and J by 4 bases; unmatched bases: 7. CDR1 and CDR2 from the germline V gene are SGHTA and FQGTGA. The CDR3 extends over 15 amino acids. The CDR3 coding sequence is TGTGCCAGCAGCGGACCGGGACAGGCGTACAATGAGCAGTTCTTC. Translating it yields CASSGPGQAYNEQFF.

This clonotype was detected only a few times. The chain recombines TRBV29-1 with TRBJ2-5; TRBD1 is a possible D gene (5 bases). The J call may not be correct, given that the DNA end is closer to TRBJ2-7. This CDR3 is built from 10 residues. CDR1 is SQVTM and CDR2 is ANQGSEA in the germline V gene. The CDR3 sequence: CSVRQYEQYF. The CDR3 nucleotides read TGCAGCGTTAGACAGTACGAGCAGTACTTC.

CDR3 coding DNA: TGCAGCGCCCCGCTGGGACTAGCGGACAATGAGCAGTTCTTC. This encodes CSAPLGLADNEQFF. The chain recombines TRBV29-1 with TRBJ2-1; 11 bases are shared with TRBD2. Looked up from germline, CDR1 is SQVTM and CDR2 is ANQGSEA. J gave up 5 bases and V 7 bases, and 7 bases lay outside the gene matches. This CDR3 comprises 14 residues.

In its sample, this clonotype was seen a few times. V and J are TRBV12-3 or TRBV12-4 and TRBJ2-7; 8 nucleotides match TRBD1. CDR3 length: 16 residues. Trimming cost V 3 bases and J 3 bases; bases outside gene matches: 10. CDR3: CASSFFPTGALYEQYF. CDR3 DNA: TGTGCCAGCAGTTTTTTCCCGACAGGGGCCCTCTACGAGCAGTACTTC.

Of note for this clonotype: The CDR3 does not close with the conserved phenylalanine or tryptophan, likely indicating a read error. The chain links TRBV20-1 to TRBJ2-6; D remains ambiguous. V lost 1 base and J 3 bases, leaving 7 bases between the germline ends. The CDR3 is 14 amino acids. CDR1 is DFQATT and CDR2 is SNEGSKA in the germline V gene (reference sequence). CDR3 protein: CSARGGYGANVLTL. The CDR3 DNA reads TGCAGTGCTAGAGGGGGATATGGGGCCAACGTCCTGACTCTC.

In its sample, this clonotype was seen a few times. This rearrangement joins TRBV20-1 to TRBJ2-5; D uncertain. The CDR3 contains 12 residues. Germline lookup yields CDR1 DFQATT and CDR2 SNEGSKA (reference sequence). V shed 5 bases and J shed 4 bases, with 11 bases lying between them. This CDR3 reads CSAFGSTETQYF. Written as DNA, the CDR3 is TGCAGTGCTTTTGGCAGCACAGAGACCCAGTACTTC.

This clonotype was observed many times. The chain carries TRBV5-1 and TRBJ2-5, with D possibly being TRBD2 (6 bases). V dropped 4 bases and J dropped 4 bases, with 17 bases sitting between them. There are 15 residues in the CDR3. Germline-derived CDR1 and CDR2 are SGHRS and YFSETQ. CDR3 sequence: CASSPGDGRVETQYF. The CDR3 DNA follows: TGCGCCAGCAGCCCGGGAGACGGCAGGGTAGAGACCCAGTACTTC. The full variable domain, with the rest looked up from reference TRBV5-1 and TRBJ2-5, is KAGVTQTPRYLIKTRGQQVTLSCSPISGHRSVSWYQQTPGQGLQFLFEYFSETQRNKGNFPGRFSGRQFSNSRSEMNVSTLELGDSALYLCASSPGDGRVETQYFGPGTRLLVL.

This clonotype turned up a few times. The chain recombines TRBV7-3 with TRBJ1-6; tentatively, D is TRBD1 (5 bases). Germline CDR1 SGHTA, CDR2 FQGTGA. This CDR3 spans 15 amino acids. V was cut by 4 bases and J by 8 bases, with 15 bases left in between. CDR3 sequence: CASSWDGGTYSPLHF. Written as DNA, the CDR3 is TGTGCCAGCAGCTGGGACGGGGGTACTTATTCACCCCTCCACTTT.

This clonotype was found a few times. The V gene is TRBV29-1, the J gene TRBJ1-5; 10 bases are a match to TRBD1. Germline V gene lookup returns CDR1 SQVTM and CDR2 ANQGSEA. The trim removed 5 bases at V and 5 bases at J, leaving 6 bases unmatched. The CDR3 spans 14 residues. This CDR3 reads CSVTTGGADQPQHF. The CDR3 region has the DNA TGCAGCGTTACGACAGGGGGCGCGGATCAGCCCCAGCATTTT.

This clonotype showed up just a few times. The chain uses TRBV5-1 and TRBJ1-4; 8 bases map to TRBD1. Looked up from germline, CDR1 is SGHRS and CDR2 is YFSETQ. This CDR3 is 15 amino acids long. With 4 bases clipped from V and 8 bases from J, the junction kept 10 bases outside the gene matches. CDR3 sequence (DNA): TGCGCCAGCAGCATGGCAGGACAGGGCGGAGAAAAACTGTTTTTT. This encodes CASSMAGQGGEKLFF.

A remark on this clonotype: At one boundary the junction diverges from the germline segment, which might be a read error. The CDR3 loop reads CASSYLGRGRNPPLHF. The CDR3 region has the DNA TGTGCCAGCAGTTACCTCGGAAGGGGCCGTAATCCACCCCTCCACTTT. This chain connects TRBV6-5 to TRBJ1-6, with D possibly TRBD1 on 5 matching bases. The CDR3 is 16 amino acids. Germline CDR1 MNHEY, CDR2 SVGAGI.

The V gene is TRBV12-5, the J gene TRBJ2-7; 8 bases match TRBD1. The CDR3 runs to 16 residues. Germline CDR1 reads LGHNT; CDR2 reads FRNRAP. The trim removed 6 bases at V and 4 bases at J, leaving 14 bases unmatched. This chain's CDR3 is CASGAHGTGEHYEQYF. The CDR3 nucleotides read TGTGCTAGTGGAGCCCATGGGACAGGAGAACATTACGAGCAGTACTTC.

This chain joins TRBV20-1 and TRBJ2-7; 10 bases line up with TRBD1. This CDR3 has 14 amino acids. The germline gives CDR1 DFQATT, CDR2 SNEGSKA (reference sequence). V shed 4 bases and J 5 bases; nucleotides not matched to a gene: 8. The CDR3 loop reads CSATIPGTGDEQYF. The CDR3 coding sequence is TGCAGTGCTACGATTCCCGGGACAGGGGACGAGCAGTACTTC.

The V and J genes are TRBV3-1 and TRBJ1-4; tentatively, D is TRBD1 (6 bases). The CDR3 consists of 14 residues. V was pared by 3 bases and J by 8 bases, with 13 bases between. Per the germline V gene, CDR1 is LGHDT and CDR2 is YNNKEL (reference sequence). The CDR3 region has the DNA TGTGCCAGCAGCCAGCTCGGGGGGGGCGAAAAACTGTTTTTT. As protein: CASSQLGGGEKLFF.

The rearrangement uses TRBV7-3 and TRBJ2-1; D may correspond to TRBD1 or TRBD2 (5 bases each). This CDR3 region has 15 residues. Germline values: CDR1 SGHTA, CDR2 FQGTGA. The ends were cut back, 2 bases at V and 3 bases at J, with 11 bases in the middle. The CDR3 nucleotides are TGTGCCAGCAGCTTATGGGGGAGCCTCTACAATGAGCAGTTCTTC. Translating gives CASSLWGSLYNEQFF.

The J gene is TRBJ1-2, the V gene TRBV6-5; D not resolved. CDR1 is MNHEY and CDR2 is SVGAGI in the germline V gene. The CDR3 consists of 11 residues. Between the trimmed V and J ends, which lost 5 bases and 6 bases, there was a span of 7 bases. The CDR3 is CASSTADGYTF. In nucleotides, the CDR3 is TGTGCCAGCAGTACTGCTGATGGCTACACCTTC.

This clonotype was seen a handful of times. The chain uses TRBV11-2 and TRBJ2-1; D call uncertain. The V end lost 1 base, the J end lost 7 bases, and 11 bases lay between the germline ends. The germline gives CDR1 SGHAT, CDR2 FQNNGV. The CDR3 length is 14 residues. The CDR3 sequence: CASSLAWGSNEQFF. CDR3 in DNA: TGTGCCAGCAGCTTAGCTTGGGGATCGAATGAGCAGTTCTTC. Looking up the rest from reference TRBV11-2 and TRBJ2-1 gives the full variable domain: EAGVAQSPRYKIIEKRQSVAFWCNPISGHATLYWYQQILGQGPKLLIQFQNNGVVDDSQLPKDRFSAERLKGVDSTLKIQPAKLEDSAVYLCASSLAWGSNEQFFGPGTRLTVL.